This TCR beta chain was observed in a study of T cell changes during pregnancy in multiple sclerosis. Profiled with immunoSEQ multiplex PCR; TCRdb holds only in-frame clones, not every one. This table holds around 44,000 clones, 85% to 95% found once. The CDR3 spans 14 residues. CDR1 and CDR2 from the germline V gene are ENHRY and SYGVKD. V was trimmed by 0 bases and J by 4 bases, leaving 7 bases between them. The sample consisted of peripheral blood. The receptor's source is a female donor with multiple sclerosis, enrolled in a pregnancy study. This rearrangement joins TRBV10-3 to TRBJ2-1; weak D call: TRBD2 (6 bases). The CDR3 nucleotides read TGTGCCATCAGTGAGTCGACTAGTTACAATGAGCAGTTCTTC. It yields the protein CAISESTSYNEQFF.